The clone carrying this TCR beta chain has at least ten counts. TCRdb ran MiXCR on the 5' RACE reads and lists one entry per CDR3 protein. Here the sample spans about 150,000 distinct CDR3 sequences, about 6.9% being singletons. The data derive from a study of T cells after yellow fever vaccination. This CDR3 is 14 amino acids long. Germline CDR1 is SGHVS and CDR2 is FQNEAQ. V was trimmed by 2 bases and J by 7 bases, leaving 12 bases between them. Sequenced material: CD4+ T cells sorted from PBMCs, taken 10 days after the yellow fever booster vaccination. The chain couples TRBV7-8 to TRBJ2-1, with D hard to call. The receptor comes from a man aged 25-45 years who received the YFV17D yellow fever vaccine. The CDR3 sequence is CASSLQAVINEQFF. As DNA, the CDR3 is TGTGCCAGCAGCTTACAGGCAGTCATAAATGAGCAGTTCTTC. The full variable domain, rest sourced from reference TRBV7-8 and TRBJ2-1, is GAGVSQSPRYKVAKRGQDVALRCDPISGHVSLFWYQQALGQGPEFLTYFQNEAQLDKSGLPSDRFFAERPEGSVSTLKIQRTQQEDSAVYLCASSLQAVINEQFFGPGTRLTVL.